This T cell receptor beta chain was recorded in a study of monozygotic twins with inflammatory bowel disease. Study outcomes and limitations: Patients got different immunosuppressive treatments, which may have made their repertoires more variable. For IBD patients, clonotypes shared with others were fewer than for healthy twins, especially with disease activity.

cDNA was made in eight separate reactions per sample. From its re-call of the 5' RACE reads, TCRdb lists each CDR3 protein once, without DNA. This table holds 140,000 to 150,000 distinct CDR3 sequences. This CDR3 contains 14 residues. The germline V gene encodes CDR1 DFQATT and CDR2 SNEGSKA (reference sequence). To note about this clonotype: As yet, its antigen is unknown.

This clonotype was obtained from a human donor with ulcerative colitis or Crohn's disease, or a healthy co-twin of an affected twin (not recorded which). This rearrangement joins TRBV20-1 to TRBJ1-1; TCRdb's D call of TRBD1 is untestable without DNA. Source material: blood. The CDR3 loop reads CAERDRGANTEAFF.